A single sample is the source of the 15 T cell receptor beta chains below, sequenced in a study of cytomegalovirus exposure and HLA in healthy donors. With 60 Vbeta and 13 Jbeta primers, the PCR was carried out. Sequenced by immunoSEQ multiplex PCR; TCRdb stores in-frame clones only, minus some. The sample carries 200,000 or so clones, over 75% recorded once. Sequenced: PBMCs. These receptors all stem from a human donor in good health.

This chain uses TRBV28 with TRBJ2-7; TRBD1 matches at 9 bases. Germline V gene data show CDR1 as MDHEN and CDR2 as SYDVKM. V shed 5 bases, J shed 5 bases, and the junction held 10 bases outside the gene matches. The CDR3 extends over 15 amino acids. For the CDR3, the DNA is TGTGCCAGCAGTGTTCTTCCGGGACAGGGCCACGAGCAGTACTTC. It specifies CASSVLPGQGHEQYF.

This clone was picked up one time. The CDR3 here is CASSPQGGSTLSSPLHF. CDR3 bases: TGTGCCAGCAGCCCACAGGGGGGCTCCACTTTGAGTTCACCCCTCCACTTT. The chain joins TRBV7-9 to TRBJ1-6; TRBD1 matches at 8 bases. There are 17 residues in the CDR3. Germline V lookup: CDR1 SEHNR, CDR2 FQNEAQ (reference sequence). The V segment lost 5 bases and the J segment 9 bases; nucleotides outside the gene matches: 15.

This rearrangement joins TRBV18 to TRBJ1-4; D gene uncertain. Germline CDR1 reads KGHSH; CDR2 reads LQKENI. This CDR3 is built from 14 residues. V lost 3 bases, J lost 7 bases, and 12 bases lay in between. The CDR3 loop is CASSPDLYSEKLFF. The CDR3 DNA follows: TGTGCCAGCTCACCCGACCTTTACAGTGAAAAACTGTTTTTT.

The rearrangement links TRBV7-3 to TRBJ2-2, with D hard to call. The CDR3 is 13 amino acids. Germline assignment: CDR1 SGHTA and CDR2 FQGTGA. Trimming removed 5 bases from V and 4 bases from J, with 8 bases in between. The CDR3 spells CASSQASTGELFF. CDR3 nucleotides: TGTGCCAGCAGCCAAGCGAGCACCGGGGAGCTGTTTTTT.

J is TRBJ1-1 and V is TRBV11-1; no reliable D call. The CDR3 has 16 amino acids. Trimming stripped 0 bases from V and 5 bases from J, with 16 bases between. Germline values: CDR1 SGHAT, CDR2 FQDESV (reference sequence). CDR3 in amino acids: CASSLAPPGMGTEAFF. CDR3 nucleotide sequence: TGTGCCAGCAGCTTAGCCCCCCCGGGGATGGGGACTGAAGCTTTCTTT.

CDR3 residues: CASRRLENSYNEQFF. The CDR3, as DNA: TGTGCCAGCAGACGCCTTGAGAACTCCTACAATGAGCAGTTCTTC. V and J are TRBV27 and TRBJ2-1, with D uncertain. Germline V gene sequence: CDR1 MNHEY, CDR2 SMNVEV (reference sequence). V lost 6 bases and J 0 bases, leaving 12 bases between the germline ends. CDR3 length equals 15 residues.

The chain links TRBV5-4 to TRBJ2-1; possible D gene TRBD1, 5 bases. CDR1 SGHNT and CDR2 YYREEE come from the germline V gene (reference sequence). Trimming took 4 bases from V and 4 from J, leaving 12 bases between them. The CDR3 spans 14 residues. As DNA, the CDR3 is TGTGCCAGCAGCCCAAAGGGGCAGTACAATGAGCAGTTCTTC. This gives the protein CASSPKGQYNEQFF.

The CDR3 sequence is CASSLRADSPKTQYF. The CDR3 nucleotides read TGTGCCAGCAGCTTAAGGGCGGACAGTCCGAAGACCCAGTACTTC. This chain joins TRBV7-3 and TRBJ2-5; perhaps TRBD1 as D (6 bases). This CDR3 region has 15 residues. V was clipped by 1 base and J by 6 bases, with 15 bases between them. Per the germline V gene, CDR1 is SGHTA and CDR2 is FQGTGA.

CDR3 region: CSVELAGAGNEQFF. As DNA, the CDR3 is TGCAGCGTTGAACTAGCGGGAGCGGGGAATGAGCAGTTCTTC. The chain carries TRBV29-1 and TRBJ2-1, with 10 bases aligning to TRBD2. The CDR3 is made up of 14 amino acids. The trim removed 2 bases at V and 7 bases at J, leaving 5 bases unmatched. Per germline, CDR1 SQVTM and CDR2 ANQGSEA.

V and J are TRBV7-3 and TRBJ2-3, with 8 bases that match TRBD2. The germline gives CDR1 SGHTA, CDR2 FQGTGA. The ends lost 5 bases at V and 0 bases at J; junction bases unmatched: 7. The CDR3 extends over 16 amino acids. The CDR3, as DNA: TGTGCCAGCAGCCCTCAAGCGGGAGCCAGCACAGATACGCAGTATTTT. The encoded protein is CASSPQAGASTDTQYF. Full variable domain (remainder filled in from reference TRBV7-3 and TRBJ2-3): GAGVSQTPSNKVTEKGKYVELRCDPISGHTALYWYRQSLGQGPEFLIYFQGTGAADDSGLPNDRFFAVRPEGSVSTLKIQRTERGDSAVYLCASSPQAGASTDTQYFGPGTRLTVL.

This rearrangement joins TRBV10-2 to TRBJ2-1, with 9 bases aligning to TRBD1. J lost 7 bases, V lost 0 bases, and 10 bases had no gene match. Per germline, CDR1 WSHSY and CDR2 SAAADI. The CDR3 runs to 17 residues. The CDR3 DNA reads TGCGCCAGCAGTGAGTCGGCCGGGACAGGGAGGCCGAATGAGCAGTTCTTC. It encodes CASSESAGTGRPNEQFF.

This chain links TRBV18 with TRBJ2-2; D remains ambiguous. Trimming shortened V by 2 bases and J by 1 base, and 5 bases separated the two germline ends. The germline gives CDR1 KGHSH, CDR2 LQKENI. This CDR3 is built from 14 residues. Here the CDR3 reads CASSPNRNTGELFF. In DNA, the CDR3 is TGTGCCAGCTCACCAAACAGGAACACCGGGGAGCTGTTTTTT. The whole variable domain, remainder taken from reference TRBV18 and TRBJ2-2, is NAGVMQNPRHLVRRRGQEARLRCSPMKGHSHVYWYRQLPEEGLKFMVYLQKENIIDESGMPKERFSAEFPKEGPSILRIQQVVRGDSAAYFCASSPNRNTGELFFGEGSRLTVL.

This clone has a handful of counts. The rearrangement joins TRBV2 to TRBJ2-5; D is uncertain. The germline CDR1 and CDR2 sequences are SNHLY and FYNNEI. Trimming left V 3 bases short and J 7 bases short, with 12 bases between. There are 13 residues in the CDR3. CDR3 region: CASSDPRMGTQYF. CDR3 DNA sequence: TGTGCCAGCAGTGACCCCAGGATGGGGACCCAGTACTTC.

The J gene is TRBJ2-2, the V gene TRBV28; tentatively, D is TRBD2 (6 bases). The CDR3 consists of 14 residues. Germline CDR1 and CDR2: MDHEN and SYDVKM. The V gene lost 3 bases and the J gene lost 1 base, with 6 bases spanning the gap. For the CDR3, the DNA is TGTGCCAGCAGTTTGCGGGGGAACACCGGGGAGCTGTTTTTT. It specifies CASSLRGNTGELFF. Together with reference TRBV28 and TRBJ2-2, the CDR3 gives the full variable domain: DVKVTQSSRYLVKRTGEKVFLECVQDMDHENMFWYRQDPGLGLRLIYFSYDVKMKEKGDIPEGYSVSREKKERFSLILESASTNQTSMYLCASSLRGNTGELFFGEGSRLTVL.

This clone was found a few times. The V gene is TRBV6-1, the J gene TRBJ1-2; D is undetermined. V was shortened by 6 bases and J by 4 bases, with 3 bases between the two germline ends. The CDR3 sequence is 10 residues long. The germline V gene has CDR1 MNHNS and CDR2 SASEGT. CDR3 bases: TGTGCCAGCAGCCTCTATGGCTACACCTTC. Translated, it gives CASSLYGYTF.